This TCR beta chain was identified during a study of shared clonotypes between healthy human individuals. Study as a whole: Each donor's CD4 naive and CD4 memory cells filled three plates apiece, CD8 naive two, and CD8 memory one.

Deep level was the assay's run setting. 150 to 250 ng DNA, around 30,000 T cell genomes, went into each sorted-subset replicate PCR. Per the original methods: Filtering of immunoSEQ junctional sequences could not match full-length read filtering. Generated by immunoSEQ multiplex PCR, the TCRdb table keeps only in-frame clones and is missing some. That table gives V, J and clone size, and the DNA gave D and trimming. The sample lists around 2,000,000 clones, 95% seen once, with more than 0.1% in the top ten. Germline V gene lookup returns CDR1 LNHDA and CDR2 SQIVND (reference sequence). With 8 bases clipped from V and 6 bases from J, the junction kept 11 bases outside the gene matches. The CDR3 is made up of 15 amino acids.

The chain is built from TRBV19 and TRBJ2-1; 9 bases are shared with TRBD1. This clonotype was sampled from a man aged 18 to 30 in good health. Sequences were obtained from naive CD4+ T cells sorted from blood. The sample's subset: CD45RA+ positively selected. The CDR3 DNA follows: TGTGCCAGTTCCGACCCGGGACAGGGAATCAATGAGCAGTTCTTC. It encodes CASSDPGQGINEQFF.